This TCR beta chain was identified in a study of blood T cell repertoires in COVID-19. TCRdb's copy holds only in-frame clones and misses some; the assay was immunoSEQ multiplex PCR. The data contain fewer than 80,000 clones, just under 95% of them singletons. This clone was detected only a few times. Deletions cut 0 bases from V and 0 bases from J, with 8 bases between. Germline V CDR1 and CDR2: MNHEY, SVGAGI. This CDR3 comprises 15 residues. This clonotype originated in a human donor in a cohort sampled during active COVID-19. The chain uses TRBV6-5 and TRBJ1-1; D may be TRBD1 (5 bases). Sequencing used peripheral blood. As DNA, the CDR3 is TGTGCCAGCAGTTACTCAAGGGGTCTGAACACTGAAGCTTTCTTT. Translated, it gives CASSYSRGLNTEAFF.